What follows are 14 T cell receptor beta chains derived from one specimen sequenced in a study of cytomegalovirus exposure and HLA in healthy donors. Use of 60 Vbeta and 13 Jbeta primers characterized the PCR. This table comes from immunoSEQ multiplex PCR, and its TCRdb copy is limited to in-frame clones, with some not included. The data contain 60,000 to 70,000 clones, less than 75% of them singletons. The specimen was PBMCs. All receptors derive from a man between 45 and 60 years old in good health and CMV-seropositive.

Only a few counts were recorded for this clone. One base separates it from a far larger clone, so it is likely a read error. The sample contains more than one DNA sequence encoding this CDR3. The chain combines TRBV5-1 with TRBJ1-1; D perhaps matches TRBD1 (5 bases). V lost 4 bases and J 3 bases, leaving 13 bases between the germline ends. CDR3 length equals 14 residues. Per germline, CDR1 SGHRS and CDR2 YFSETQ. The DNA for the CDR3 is TGCGCCAGCAGCCCCTCTAGGGGTTACACTGAAGCTTTCTTT. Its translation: CASSPSRGYTEAFF.

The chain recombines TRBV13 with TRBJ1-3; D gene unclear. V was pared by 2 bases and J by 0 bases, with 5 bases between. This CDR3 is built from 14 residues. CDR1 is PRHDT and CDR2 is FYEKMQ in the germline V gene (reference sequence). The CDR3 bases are TGTGCCAGCAGCTTATCAGGCTCTGGAAACACCATATATTTT. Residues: CASSLSGSGNTIYF.

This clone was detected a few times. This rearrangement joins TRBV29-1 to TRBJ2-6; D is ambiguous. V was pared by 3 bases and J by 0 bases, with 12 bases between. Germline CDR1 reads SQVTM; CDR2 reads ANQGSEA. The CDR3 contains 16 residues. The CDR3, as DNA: TGCAGCGTTGAGTCGCCAGGTCTCTCTGGGGCCAACGTCCTGACTTTC. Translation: CSVESPGLSGANVLTF.

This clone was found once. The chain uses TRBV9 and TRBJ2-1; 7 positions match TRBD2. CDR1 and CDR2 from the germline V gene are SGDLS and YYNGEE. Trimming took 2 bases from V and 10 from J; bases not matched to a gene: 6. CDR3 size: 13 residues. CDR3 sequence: CASSVTSVREQFF. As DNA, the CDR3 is TGTGCCAGCAGCGTTACTAGCGTTCGCGAGCAGTTCTTC.

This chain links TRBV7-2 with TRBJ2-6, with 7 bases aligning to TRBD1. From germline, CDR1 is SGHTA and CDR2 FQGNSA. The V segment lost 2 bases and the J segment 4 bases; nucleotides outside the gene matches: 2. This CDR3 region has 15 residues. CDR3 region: CASSLRGQGANVLTF. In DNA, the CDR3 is TGTGCCAGCAGCTTAAGGGGGCAAGGGGCCAACGTCCTGACTTTC. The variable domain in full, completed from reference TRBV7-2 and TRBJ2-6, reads GAGVSQSPSNKVTEKGKDVELRCDPISGHTALYWYRQSLGQGLEFLIYFQGNSAPDKSGLPSDRFSAERTGGSVSTLTIQRTQQEDSAVYLCASSLRGQGANVLTFGAGSRLTVL.

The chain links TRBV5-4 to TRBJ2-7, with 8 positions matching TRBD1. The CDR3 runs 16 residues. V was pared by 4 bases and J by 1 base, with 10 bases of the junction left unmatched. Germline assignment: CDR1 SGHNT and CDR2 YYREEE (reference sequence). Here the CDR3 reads CASSTGQGVNSYEQYF. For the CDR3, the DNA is TGTGCCAGCAGCACCGGACAGGGAGTAAATTCCTACGAGCAGTACTTC.

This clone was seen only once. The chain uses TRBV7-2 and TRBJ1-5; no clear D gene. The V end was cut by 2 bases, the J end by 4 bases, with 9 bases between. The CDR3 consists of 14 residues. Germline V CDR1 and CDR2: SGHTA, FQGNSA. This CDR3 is CASSLYGLNQPQHF. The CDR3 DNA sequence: TGTGCCAGCAGCTTATACGGGTTAAATCAGCCCCAGCATTTT.

CDR3 DNA: TGTGCCAGCAGTGCCGGACAGGCTTATGGCTACACCTTC. Translated: CASSAGQAYGYTF. The chain links TRBV2 to TRBJ1-2; TRBD1 matches 7 bases. CDR3 length equals 13 residues. Germline values: CDR1 SNHLY, CDR2 FYNNEI. J lost 5 bases, V lost 4 bases, and 4 bases had no gene match.

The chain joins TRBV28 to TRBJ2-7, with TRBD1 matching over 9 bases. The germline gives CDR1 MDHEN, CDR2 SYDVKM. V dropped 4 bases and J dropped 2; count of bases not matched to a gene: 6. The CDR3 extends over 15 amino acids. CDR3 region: CASSSSGTGTYEQYF. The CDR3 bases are TGTGCCAGCAGTTCCTCCGGGACAGGGACCTACGAGCAGTACTTC.

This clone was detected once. In DNA, the CDR3 is TGTGCCAGCAGGACCCCCGGGACAAAAGAGACCCAGTACTTC. Translation gives CASRTPGTKETQYF. The J gene is TRBJ2-5, the V gene TRBV7-2; D is perhaps TRBD1 (6 bases). The CDR3 runs to 14 residues. Germline V gives CDR1 SGHTA, CDR2 FQGNSA. V lost 6 bases to trimming and J lost 3 bases, with 14 bases between them.

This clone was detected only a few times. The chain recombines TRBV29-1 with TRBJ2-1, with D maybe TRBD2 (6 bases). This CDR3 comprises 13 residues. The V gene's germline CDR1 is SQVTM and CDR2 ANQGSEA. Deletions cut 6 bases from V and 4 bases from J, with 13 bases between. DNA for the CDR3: TGCAGCGTACTAGCTGTCTTATACAATGAGCAGTTCTTC. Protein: CSVLAVLYNEQFF.

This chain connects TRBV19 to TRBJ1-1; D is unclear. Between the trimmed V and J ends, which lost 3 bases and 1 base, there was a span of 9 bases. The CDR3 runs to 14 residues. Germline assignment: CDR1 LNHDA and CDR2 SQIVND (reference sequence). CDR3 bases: TGTGCCAGTAGTATGATGCCGGGGAACACTGAAGCTTTCTTT. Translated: CASSMMPGNTEAFF.

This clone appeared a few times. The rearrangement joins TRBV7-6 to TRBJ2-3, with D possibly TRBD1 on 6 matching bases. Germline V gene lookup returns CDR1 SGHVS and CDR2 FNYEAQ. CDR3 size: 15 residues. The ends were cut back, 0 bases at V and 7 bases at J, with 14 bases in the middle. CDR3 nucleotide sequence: TGTGCCAGCAGCTTAGCAACCGGACAGTTAAATACGCAGTATTTT. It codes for CASSLATGQLNTQYF.

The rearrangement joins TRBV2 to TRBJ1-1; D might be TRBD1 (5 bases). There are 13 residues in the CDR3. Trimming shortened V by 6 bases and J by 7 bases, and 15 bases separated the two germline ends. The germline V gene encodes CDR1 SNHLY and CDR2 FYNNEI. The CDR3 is CASSLQGVLEAFF. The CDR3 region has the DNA TGTGCCAGCAGCCTCCAAGGGGTGCTTGAAGCTTTCTTT.